This is a list of T cell receptor beta chains from one sample in a study of blood T cells in healthy people across ages. TCRdb recomputed calls from the 5' RACE reads with MiXCR, one row per CDR3 protein. The table lists 1.5 million to 2 million distinct CDR3 sequences, roughly 28% of them singletons, with around 7.7% in the top ten. The sequencing input was blood. The receptors derive from a woman in her 30s in good health. CDR3s include the opening cysteine and the closing phenylalanine or tryptophan. The order of the fields is V gene, clone size, J gene, D gene, CDR3 DNA, CDR3 protein. D genes are given only for firm matches. Clone size is shown for a subset of rows, as once, few, many or a class of expanded clone.

v_call: TRBV2
clone_size: few
j_call: TRBJ2-1
d_call: TRBD2
cdr3_nt: TGTGCCAGCAGTGAAGGACTAGCGGGAGTAGGGGAGCAGTTCTTC
cdr3_aa: CASSEGLAGVGEQFF

v_call: TRBV6-5
clone_size: .
j_call: TRBJ2-3
d_call: .
cdr3_nt: TGTGCCAGCAGTTATCCCGGGGGCCCCACAGATACGCAGTATTTT
cdr3_aa: CASSYPGGPTDTQYF

v_call: TRBV14
clone_size: .
j_call: TRBJ1-1
d_call: .
cdr3_nt: TGTGCCAGCAGCCAAGTTCCGGAGGGGATGAACACTGAAGCTTTCTTT
cdr3_aa: CASSQVPEGMNTEAFF

v_call: TRBV5-1
clone_size: many
j_call: TRBJ2-6
d_call: .
cdr3_nt: TGCGCCAGCAGCTTGACCACTGGGGCCAACGTCCTGACTTTC
cdr3_aa: CASSLTTGANVLTF

v_call: TRBV4-3
clone_size: many
j_call: TRBJ2-7
d_call: TRBD2
cdr3_nt: TGCGCCAGCAGCCAGAGGAGCGGGGGGCTCAGCGAGCAGTACTTC
cdr3_aa: CASSQRSGGLSEQYF

v_call: TRBV20-1
clone_size: few
j_call: TRBJ1-4
d_call: .
cdr3_nt: TGCAGTGCTAGAGCAACTCTTAATGAAAAACTGTTTTTT
cdr3_aa: CSARATLNEKLFF

v_call: TRBV7-2
clone_size: .
j_call: TRBJ2-7
d_call: .
cdr3_nt: TGTGCCAGCAGCTTAGCGATGTCAGCTTACGAGCAGTACTTC
cdr3_aa: CASSLAMSAYEQYF

v_call: TRBV6-1
clone_size: few
j_call: TRBJ2-1
d_call: .
cdr3_nt: TGTGCCAGCAAACAGGGACTATACAATGAGCAGTTCTTC
cdr3_aa: CASKQGLYNEQFF

v_call: TRBV5-1
clone_size: .
j_call: TRBJ2-1
d_call: .
cdr3_nt: TGCGTCAGCAGCTTGGTGGCTGGTAGGGGATACAATGAGCAGTTCTTC
cdr3_aa: CVSSLVAGRGYNEQFF

v_call: TRBV7-2
clone_size: .
j_call: TRBJ2-1
d_call: TRBD2
cdr3_nt: TGTGCCAGCAGCCAGGGAGGGCAAAAGTTCTTC
cdr3_aa: CASSQGGQKFF

v_call: TRBV6-6
clone_size: many
j_call: TRBJ2-7
d_call: .
cdr3_nt: TGTGCCAGCAGTTTCCTCAGGGATTCTTACGAGCAGTACTTC
cdr3_aa: CASSFLRDSYEQYF

v_call: TRBV10-3
clone_size: few
j_call: TRBJ2-1
d_call: .
cdr3_nt: TGTGCCATCAGTGAGTCGAACGGGGCAAGGTACAATGAGCAGTTCTTC
cdr3_aa: CAISESNGARYNEQFF

v_call: TRBV4-1
clone_size: .
j_call: TRBJ2-3
d_call: .
cdr3_nt: TGCGCCAGCAGCCAAGATTGGAGTACGCAGTATTTT
cdr3_aa: CASSQDWSTQYF

v_call: TRBV12-3/TRBV12-4
clone_size: few
j_call: TRBJ2-7
d_call: TRBD2
cdr3_nt: TGTGCCAGCCAACTAGCGGGAGCTAACGAGCAGTACTTC
cdr3_aa: CASQLAGANEQYF

v_call: TRBV7-3
clone_size: .
j_call: TRBJ1-2
d_call: .
cdr3_nt: TGTGCCAGCAGCTTAACGGACGGTGGGGTTCCCTACACCTTC
cdr3_aa: CASSLTDGGVPYTF

v_call: TRBV12-3/TRBV12-4
clone_size: few
j_call: TRBJ1-5
d_call: .
cdr3_nt: TGTGCCAGCAGTTTCACCGGGACGCATAGCAATCAGCCCCAGCATTTT
cdr3_aa: CASSFTGTHSNQPQHF

v_call: TRBV7-2
clone_size: .
j_call: TRBJ2-5
d_call: .
cdr3_nt: TGTGCCAGCAGCCCCCAGGGCGGGCGGTTCCAAGAGACCCAGTACTTC
cdr3_aa: CASSPQGGRFQETQYF

v_call: TRBV5-5
clone_size: once
j_call: TRBJ1-4
d_call: .
cdr3_nt: TGTGCCAGCAGCTTGGGGATCCCAACTAATGAAAAACTGTTTTTT
cdr3_aa: CASSLGIPTNEKLFF

v_call: TRBV7-9
clone_size: few
j_call: TRBJ1-1
d_call: .
cdr3_nt: TGTTCCAGCAGCTCCCGCTCAGGGTTCGAAGCTTTCTTT
cdr3_aa: CSSSSRSGFEAFF

v_call: TRBV6-2/TRBV6-3
clone_size: many
j_call: TRBJ1-2
d_call: .
cdr3_nt: TGTGCCAGCAGTTACCCCCACGGCAAGCCCGAAGCCTATGGCTACACCTTC
cdr3_aa: CASSYPHGKPEAYGYTF

v_call: TRBV3-1
clone_size: few
j_call: TRBJ1-2
d_call: .
cdr3_nt: TGTGCCAGCAGCCAAGTGAATGGGGGGAACTATGGCTACACCTTC
cdr3_aa: CASSQVNGGNYGYTF

v_call: TRBV29-1
clone_size: .
j_call: TRBJ1-1
d_call: .
cdr3_nt: TGCAGCGTTCGGGCCGCAGGTCTCGCTGAAGCTTTCTTT
cdr3_aa: CSVRAAGLAEAFF

v_call: TRBV7-9
clone_size: .
j_call: TRBJ2-3
d_call: .
cdr3_nt: TGTGCCAGCAGCTTAGATCTAGCGAGCCTAAGCACAGATACGCAGTATTTT
cdr3_aa: CASSLDLASLSTDTQYF

v_call: TRBV30
clone_size: few
j_call: TRBJ1-2
d_call: .
cdr3_nt: TGTGCCTGGAGTAGGGGTGCGAATGGCTACACCTTC
cdr3_aa: CAWSRGANGYTF

v_call: TRBV6-6
clone_size: .
j_call: TRBJ2-3
d_call: TRBD2
cdr3_nt: TGTGCCAGCAGTTACGTTCGCCTAGCGGGAGTAGGAGATTCGCAGTATTTT
cdr3_aa: CASSYVRLAGVGDSQYF

v_call: TRBV18
clone_size: .
j_call: TRBJ2-7
d_call: TRBD1
cdr3_nt: TGTGCCAGCTCCCAGGACAGGGAAGGTTTATACGAGCAGTACTTC
cdr3_aa: CASSQDREGLYEQYF

v_call: TRBV6-5
clone_size: .
j_call: TRBJ1-2
d_call: .
cdr3_nt: TGTGCCAGCAGTTACTCCGAGGGTAACTATGGCTACACCTTC
cdr3_aa: CASSYSEGNYGYTF